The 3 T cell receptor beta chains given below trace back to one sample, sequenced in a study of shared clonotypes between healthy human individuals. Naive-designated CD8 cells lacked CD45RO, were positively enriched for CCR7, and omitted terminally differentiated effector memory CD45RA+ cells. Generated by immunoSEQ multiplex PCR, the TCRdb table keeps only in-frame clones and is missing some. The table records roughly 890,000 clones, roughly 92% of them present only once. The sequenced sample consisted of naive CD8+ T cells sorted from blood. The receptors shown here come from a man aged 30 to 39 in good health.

The CDR3 is CASSLGGSNEQFF. In nucleotides, the CDR3 is TGTGCCAGCAGCTTGGGGGGGTCAAATGAGCAGTTCTTC. This sequence joins TRBV5-5 and TRBJ2-1, with D tentatively TRBD1 or TRBD2 (5 bases each). The length of the CDR3 is 13 residues. Per the germline V gene, CDR1 is SGHKS and CDR2 is YYEKEE (reference sequence). V was clipped by 0 bases and J by 7 bases, with 8 bases between them.

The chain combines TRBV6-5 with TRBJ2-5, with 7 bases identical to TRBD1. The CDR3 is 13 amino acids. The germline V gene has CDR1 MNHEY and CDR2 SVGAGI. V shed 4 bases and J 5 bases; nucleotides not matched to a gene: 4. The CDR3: CASSSQGLETQYF. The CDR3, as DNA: TGTGCCAGCAGTTCACAGGGGTTGGAGACCCAGTACTTC.

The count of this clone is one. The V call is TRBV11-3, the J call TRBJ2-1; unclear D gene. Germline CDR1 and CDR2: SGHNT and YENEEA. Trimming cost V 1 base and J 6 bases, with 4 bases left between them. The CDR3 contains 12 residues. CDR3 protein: CASSLGVNEQFF. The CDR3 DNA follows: TGTGCCAGCAGCTTAGGGGTCAATGAGCAGTTCTTC.